This is a list of T cell receptor beta chains from one sample in a study of Graves' ophthalmopathy and Graves' hyperthyroidism. TCRdb fed the multiplex PCR reads into MiXCR, producing one record per CDR3 protein. Among fewer than 650,000 distinct CDR3 sequences listed, roughly 20% were seen once. The specimen sequenced was peripheral blood. The receptor source for this set is a woman younger than 30 with stable Graves' hyperthyroidism. Some clones in this sample may be carry-over from other donors' samples. Both conserved end residues are part of each CDR3. Each record gives: D gene, J gene, clone size, CDR3 length, V gene, CDR3 protein, CDR3 DNA. A D gene is named only where the DNA matches it firmly. Clone size is shown for a subset of rows, as once, few, many or a class of expanded clone.

d_call: NA; j_call: TRBJ1-5; clone_size: NA; cdr3_length: 16; v_call: TRBV28; cdr3_aa: CASSPIPQGRNQPQHF; cdr3_nt: TGTGCCAGCAGTCCAATCCCCCAGGGCAGGAATCAGCCCCAGCATTTT
d_call: NA; j_call: TRBJ2-7; clone_size: many; cdr3_length: 14; v_call: TRBV9; cdr3_aa: CASSVGTRSYEQYF; cdr3_nt: TGTGCCAGCAGTGTCGGGACACGGTCCTACGAGCAGTACTTC
d_call: NA; j_call: TRBJ2-4; clone_size: NA; cdr3_length: 15; v_call: TRBV6-1; cdr3_aa: CASSEYGGAKNIQYF; cdr3_nt: TGTGCCAGCAGTGAATATGGAGGAGCCAAAAACATTCAGTACTTC
d_call: NA; j_call: TRBJ2-2; clone_size: many; cdr3_length: 13; v_call: TRBV6-5; cdr3_aa: CASSSLTSGELFF; cdr3_nt: TGTGCCAGCAGTTCACTCACGTCCGGGGAGCTGTTTTTT
d_call: TRBD1; j_call: TRBJ1-2; clone_size: many; cdr3_length: 14; v_call: TRBV20-1; cdr3_aa: CSARILTGTYGYTF; cdr3_nt: TGCAGTGCTAGAATACTGACAGGGACCTATGGCTACACCTTC
d_call: NA; j_call: TRBJ2-5; clone_size: many; cdr3_length: 13; v_call: TRBV2; cdr3_aa: CASRGHRAETQYF; cdr3_nt: TGTGCCAGCAGGGGACACCGTGCGGAGACCCAGTACTTC
d_call: NA; j_call: TRBJ2-7; clone_size: NA; cdr3_length: 12; v_call: TRBV19; cdr3_aa: CASSNRNYEQYF; cdr3_nt: TGTGCCAGTAGTAACAGAAACTACGAGCAGTACTTC
d_call: TRBD1; j_call: TRBJ1-6; clone_size: many; cdr3_length: 14; v_call: TRBV28; cdr3_aa: CASSADRGLSPLHF; cdr3_nt: TGTGCCAGCAGCGCCGACAGGGGGCTTTCACCCCTCCACTTT
d_call: TRBD1; j_call: TRBJ1-2; clone_size: many; cdr3_length: 16; v_call: TRBV12-3/TRBV12-4; cdr3_aa: CASSRPPGGYLYGYTF; cdr3_nt: TGTGCCAGCAGCCGACCCCCAGGGGGATATTTGTATGGCTACACCTTC
d_call: TRBD1; j_call: TRBJ1-6; clone_size: NA; cdr3_length: 14; v_call: TRBV27; cdr3_aa: CASSWQGANSPLHF; cdr3_nt: TGTGCCAGCAGTTGGCAGGGGGCCAATTCACCCCTCCACTTT
d_call: TRBD1; j_call: TRBJ2-5; clone_size: NA; cdr3_length: 15; v_call: TRBV4-3; cdr3_aa: CASSQGTGVVETQYF; cdr3_nt: TGCGCCAGCAGCCAAGGGACAGGGGTGGTGGAGACCCAGTACTTC
d_call: NA; j_call: TRBJ1-2; clone_size: many; cdr3_length: 14; v_call: TRBV19; cdr3_aa: CASTLGWGNYGYTF; cdr3_nt: TGTGCCAGTACCCTAGGGTGGGGAAACTATGGCTACACCTTC
d_call: NA; j_call: TRBJ1-2; clone_size: many; cdr3_length: 16; v_call: TRBV12-3/TRBV12-4; cdr3_aa: CASSLALWGLDYGYTF; cdr3_nt: TGTGCCAGCAGTTTAGCGCTTTGGGGGCTGGACTATGGCTACACCTTC
d_call: NA; j_call: TRBJ2-7; clone_size: few; cdr3_length: 16; v_call: TRBV4-1; cdr3_aa: CASSPTPGTVSYEQYF; cdr3_nt: TGCGCCAGCAGCCCAACTCCCGGGACGGTTTCCTACGAGCAGTACTTC
d_call: NA; j_call: TRBJ1-5; clone_size: many; cdr3_length: 13; v_call: TRBV11-2; cdr3_aa: CASSFGGPGPQHF; cdr3_nt: TGTGCCAGCAGCTTTGGTGGCCCAGGGCCCCAGCATTTT
d_call: TRBD1; j_call: TRBJ1-5; clone_size: many; cdr3_length: 14; v_call: TRBV30; cdr3_aa: CAWSRGPSNQPQHF; cdr3_nt: TGTGCCTGGAGCAGGGGGCCGAGCAATCAGCCCCAGCATTTT
d_call: TRBD1; j_call: TRBJ2-3; clone_size: many; cdr3_length: 15; v_call: TRBV12-3/TRBV12-4; cdr3_aa: CASSQDGTGTDTQYF; cdr3_nt: TGTGCCAGCAGTCAGGACGGGACAGGCACAGATACGCAGTATTTT
d_call: NA; j_call: TRBJ1-3; clone_size: many; cdr3_length: 13; v_call: TRBV3-1; cdr3_aa: CASSQVLGNTIYF; cdr3_nt: TGTGCCAGCAGCCAAGTATTGGGAAACACCATATATTTT
d_call: NA; j_call: TRBJ2-7; clone_size: NA; cdr3_length: 15; v_call: TRBV11-3; cdr3_aa: CASSRGLNRVHEQYF; cdr3_nt: TGTGCCAGCAGCAGAGGACTAAACAGGGTCCACGAGCAGTACTTC
d_call: TRBD1; j_call: TRBJ2-2; clone_size: many; cdr3_length: 15; v_call: TRBV6-2/TRBV6-3; cdr3_aa: CASSTGQAGTGELFF; cdr3_nt: TGTGCCAGCAGCACGGGACAGGCGGGCACCGGGGAGCTGTTTTTT
d_call: NA; j_call: TRBJ2-2; clone_size: NA; cdr3_length: 16; v_call: TRBV7-3; cdr3_aa: CASSPGGGGNTGELFF; cdr3_nt: TGTGCCAGCAGCCCGGGTGGAGGGGGCAACACCGGGGAGCTGTTTTTT
d_call: NA; j_call: TRBJ2-3; clone_size: few; cdr3_length: 15; v_call: TRBV6-1; cdr3_aa: CASSQPGGRTDTQYF; cdr3_nt: TGTGCCAGCAGTCAACCGGGGGGCCGCACAGATACGCAGTATTTT
d_call: NA; j_call: TRBJ1-1; clone_size: many; cdr3_length: 15; v_call: TRBV5-1; cdr3_aa: CASSLVGGRGTEAFF; cdr3_nt: TGCGCCAGCAGCTTGGTCGGGGGGCGAGGCACTGAAGCTTTCTTT
d_call: NA; j_call: TRBJ1-1; clone_size: many; cdr3_length: 12; v_call: TRBV12-3/TRBV12-4; cdr3_aa: CASSQGKAEAFF; cdr3_nt: TGTGCCAGCAGCCAGGGGAAGGCTGAAGCTTTCTTT
d_call: NA; j_call: TRBJ2-2; clone_size: NA; cdr3_length: 13; v_call: TRBV12-3/TRBV12-4; cdr3_aa: CASCKASTGELFF; cdr3_nt: TGTGCCAGCTGTAAGGCTTCCACCGGGGAGCTGTTTTTT
d_call: NA; j_call: TRBJ2-7; clone_size: many; cdr3_length: 14; v_call: TRBV28; cdr3_aa: CASSFIGSTYEQYF; cdr3_nt: TGTGCCAGCAGTTTTATAGGTTCCACCTACGAGCAGTACTTC